These 31 T cell receptor beta chains share one sample of origin, sequenced in a study of OX40 agonist ivuxolimab in advanced cancers. Here immunoSEQ multiplex PCR was the method, and the copy in TCRdb shows in-frame clones only, minus some. The profile shows roughly 80,000 clones, about 81% of them singletons. This material consisted of CD4+ or CD8+ T cells sorted from blood, taken in a trial of the OX40 agonist ivuxolimab. These receptors came from an adult with an advanced solid tumor such as melanoma, head and neck, liver or kidney cancer.

The J gene is TRBJ2-1, the V gene TRBV7-9; D remains ambiguous. There are 10 residues in the CDR3. Per the germline V gene, CDR1 is SEHNR and CDR2 is FQNEAQ (reference sequence). Trimming removed 6 bases at V and 10 bases at J, with 7 bases between. CDR3 DNA: TGTGCCAGCAGTACCACGGAGCAGTTCTTC. Translation gives CASSTTEQFF.

The chain is built from TRBV7-8 and TRBJ1-6; 9 nucleotides match TRBD1. After removal of 3 bases from V and 7 bases from J, the junction contained 4 bases not matched to a gene. Looked up from germline, CDR1 is SGHVS and CDR2 is FQNEAQ. CDR3 length: 15 residues. CDR3 nucleotides: TGTGCCAGCAGCTTGAGAGGACAGGGGAATTCACCCCTCCACTTT. Translating gives CASSLRGQGNSPLHF.

Ten or more counts support this clone. The CDR3 is CATSTRTTTRFLHF. CDR3 DNA: TGTGCCACCAGCACCAGAACCACGACAAGGTTCCTCCACTTT. The chain uses TRBV15 and TRBJ1-6; no reliable D call. CDR1 LNHNV and CDR2 YYDKDF come from the germline V gene (reference sequence). Trimming stripped 4 bases from V and 15 bases from J, with 19 bases between. This CDR3 comprises 14 residues.

V gene TRBV18 combines with J gene TRBJ2-1; D ambiguous. This CDR3 is built from 14 residues. V dropped 6 bases and J dropped 2 bases, with 11 bases sitting between them. Germline loops: CDR1 KGHSH, CDR2 LQKENI. CDR3 DNA: TGTGCCAGCTCGCCGACGGTAACCTACAATGAGCAGTTCTTC. Encoded protein: CASSPTVTYNEQFF. The full variable domain, rest sourced from reference TRBV18 and TRBJ2-1, is NAGVMQNPRHLVRRRGQEARLRCSPMKGHSHVYWYRQLPEEGLKFMVYLQKENIIDESGMPKERFSAEFPKEGPSILRIQQVVRGDSAAYFCASSPTVTYNEQFFGPGTRLTVL.

V usage is TRBV5-4 and J usage is TRBJ2-7; 8 bases are shared with TRBD1. Germline V gene sequence: CDR1 SGHNT, CDR2 YYREEE (reference sequence). The CDR3 runs 14 residues. Losses at the gene ends were 0 bases for V and 5 bases for J; bases not matched to a gene: 4. The CDR3 nucleotides read TGTGCCAGCAGCTTGGCAGGGGGCATCGACGAGCAGTACTTC. It codes for CASSLAGGIDEQYF. Looking up the rest from reference TRBV5-4 and TRBJ2-7 gives the full variable domain: ETGVTQSPTHLIKTRGQQVTLRCSSQSGHNTVSWYQQALGQGPQFIFQYYREEENGRGNFPPRFSGLQFPNYSSELNVNALELDDSALYLCASSLAGGIDEQYFGPGTRLTVT.

The rearrangement links TRBV6-1 to TRBJ1-2; the D gene is possibly TRBD1 (5 bases). V lost 4 bases to trimming and J lost 3 bases, with 12 bases between them. CDR1 is MNHNS and CDR2 is SASEGT in the germline V gene. The length of the CDR3 is 14 residues. CDR3: CASSVGGTYYGYTF. CDR3 nucleotide sequence: TGTGCCAGCAGTGTGGGGGGGACTTACTATGGCTACACCTTC.

The rearrangement links TRBV6-5 to TRBJ1-5, with 7 positions matching TRBD1. This CDR3 is built from 14 residues. CDR1 MNHEY and CDR2 SVGAGI come from the germline V gene. V trimming: 7 bases; J trimming: 1 base; junction bases outside the gene matches: 4. CDR3 nucleotide sequence: TGTGCCAGCAACAGGGGCTCCAGCAATCAGCCCCAGCATTTT. Protein product: CASNRGSSNQPQHF.

V gene TRBV28 combines with J gene TRBJ1-1, with D possibly being TRBD1 (6 bases). Germline CDR1 and CDR2: MDHEN and SYDVKM. Deletions cut 7 bases from V and 11 bases from J, with 20 bases between. The CDR3 contains 13 residues. The CDR3 DNA reads as TGTGCCAGCACCACGGCGGGGGGCGGGCGGGCTTTCTTT. Its translation: CASTTAGGGRAFF.

The V and J genes are TRBV19 and TRBJ1-2; 7 bases fit TRBD1. Germline assignment: CDR1 LNHDA and CDR2 SQIVND (reference sequence). There are 13 residues in the CDR3. The V and J ends lost 6 bases and 7 bases, in that order; junction bases with no gene match: 8. CDR3 in amino acids: CASRTGNDGGYTF. DNA for the CDR3: TGTGCCAGTAGGACAGGGAATGATGGTGGCTACACCTTC. The full variable domain, with the rest looked up from reference TRBV19 and TRBJ1-2, is DGGITQSPKYLFRKEGQNVTLSCEQNLNHDAMYWYRQDPGQGLRLIYYSQIVNDFQKGDIAEGYSVSREKKESFPLTVTSAQKNPTAFYLCASRTGNDGGYTFGSGTRLTVV.

The chain links TRBV6-1 to TRBJ2-1, with 8 bases lining up with TRBD2. V trimming: 2 bases; J trimming: 6 bases; junction bases outside the gene matches: 3. Germline values: CDR1 MNHNS, CDR2 SASEGT. CDR3 size: 14 residues. The CDR3 DNA sequence: TGTGCCAGCAGTGAACTAGCGGGCGGCAATGAGCAGTTCTTC. Its translation is CASSELAGGNEQFF.

This chain joins TRBV11-1 and TRBJ1-1, with unresolved D. Trimming pared 1 base from V and 4 bases from J, leaving 10 bases between. Germline lookup yields CDR1 SGHAT and CDR2 FQDESV (reference sequence). The CDR3 spans 14 residues. The CDR3 protein is CASSLGRGPTEAFF. CDR3 sequence (DNA): TGTGCCAGCAGCTTAGGGCGAGGACCCACTGAAGCTTTCTTT.

The chain couples TRBV4-2 to TRBJ2-3, with 9 bases identical to TRBD2. Germline trimming cut 4 bases from V and 2 bases from J; bases unmatched to any gene: 7. CDR3 length: 16 amino acids. Germline V CDR1 and CDR2: LGHNA, YNFKEQ. CDR3 amino acids: CASSRMSGGPTDTQYF. In DNA, the CDR3 is TGTGCCAGCAGCCGGATGAGCGGGGGGCCCACAGATACGCAGTATTTT.

This rearrangement joins TRBV5-1 to TRBJ2-5; D perhaps matches TRBD1 (7 bases). The germline CDR1 and CDR2 sequences are SGHRS and YFSETQ. The CDR3 extends over 16 amino acids. With 4 bases removed from V and 5 bases from J, the gap between germline ends came to 21 bases. CDR3: CASSVNRGGGLETQYF. In DNA form, the CDR3 reads TGCGCCAGCAGCGTAAACAGGGGCGGAGGGTTGGAGACCCAGTACTTC. Filled out from reference TRBV5-1 and TRBJ2-5, the complete variable domain reads KAGVTQTPRYLIKTRGQQVTLSCSPISGHRSVSWYQQTPGQGLQFLFEYFSETQRNKGNFPGRFSGRQFSNSRSEMNVSTLELGDSALYLCASSVNRGGGLETQYFGPGTRLLVL.

V is TRBV30 and J is TRBJ1-2, with 10 bases fitting TRBD1. This CDR3 comprises 15 residues. The V and J ends lost 7 bases and 7 bases, in that order; junction bases with no gene match: 15. CDR1 is GTSNPN and CDR2 is SVGIG in the germline V gene (reference sequence). CDR3 DNA sequence: TGTGCCTCCCCCGGAAGGGGACAGGGGTTGGTTGGCTACACCTTC. It is translated as CASPGRGQGLVGYTF.

The chain uses TRBV7-9 and TRBJ2-7; D possibly corresponds to TRBD1 (6 bases). V was trimmed by 1 base and J by 6 bases, leaving 10 bases between them. Germline V gene data show CDR1 as SEHNR and CDR2 as FQNEAQ (reference sequence). This CDR3 has 13 amino acids. CDR3 DNA: TGTGCCAGCAGCTTAGGACAGGCCATCGAGCAGTACTTC. Amino acids: CASSLGQAIEQYF.

This chain links TRBV10-3 with TRBJ1-3; D remains unclear. CDR1 and CDR2 from the germline V gene are ENHRY and SYGVKD. V was trimmed by 6 bases and J by 3 bases, leaving 3 bases between them. The CDR3 is made up of 11 amino acids. This CDR3 reads CAIRVGNTIYF. CDR3 DNA sequence: TGTGCCATCAGGGTTGGAAACACCATATATTTT.

This clone was found once. The chain has TRBV9 and TRBJ2-1; D unclear. CDR1 is SGDLS, CDR2 YYNGEE, per germline. The CDR3 is made up of 13 amino acids. The V gene lost 0 bases and the J gene lost 10 bases, with 11 bases spanning the gap. For the CDR3, the DNA is TGTGCCAGCAGCGTAGGCGCGGAACAAGAGCAGTTCTTC. Residues: CASSVGAEQEQFF. The whole variable domain, remainder taken from reference TRBV9 and TRBJ2-1, is DSGVTQTPKHLITATGQRVTLRCSPRSGDLSVYWYQQSLDQGLQFLIQYYNGEERAKGNILERFSAQQFPDLHSELNLSSLELGDSALYFCASSVGAEQEQFFGPGTRLTVL.

The chain uses TRBV7-9 and TRBJ1-3; 7 bases align to TRBD1. Trimming removed 5 bases from V and 0 bases from J; junction bases left unmatched: 16. The CDR3 consists of 19 residues. The germline CDR1 and CDR2 sequences are SEHNR and FQNEAQ (reference sequence). The CDR3 protein is CASSAAFWTGNSSGNTIYF. For the CDR3, the DNA is TGTGCCAGCAGCGCGGCATTTTGGACAGGAAATAGCTCTGGAAACACCATATATTTT.

The chain recombines TRBV28 with TRBJ2-7; 7 bases are a match to TRBD1. Germline CDR1 MDHEN, CDR2 SYDVKM. After removal of 4 bases from V and 13 bases from J, the junction contained 7 bases not matched to a gene. The CDR3 sequence is 11 residues long. The CDR3 is CASSSTGTLYF. The CDR3 DNA sequence: TGTGCCAGCAGTTCGACAGGGACATTATACTTC.

The J gene is TRBJ1-6, the V gene TRBV2; 9 bases are shared with TRBD1. Germline values: CDR1 SNHLY, CDR2 FYNNEI. This CDR3 has 14 amino acids. After removal of 5 bases from V and 9 bases from J, the junction contained 5 bases not matched to a gene. Here the CDR3 reads CASSRQGDPSPLHF. As DNA, the CDR3 is TGTGCCAGCAGTAGACAGGGGGATCCTTCACCCCTCCACTTT.

The J gene is TRBJ2-7, the V gene TRBV6-6; 9 nucleotides match TRBD1. Losses at the gene ends were 0 bases for V and 7 bases for J; bases not matched to a gene: 10. Germline V gene sequence: CDR1 MNHNY, CDR2 SVGAGI (reference sequence). The CDR3 length is 16 residues. CDR3 coding DNA: TGTGCCAGCAGTTACTCACCGGGACAGGGCCTGGGTGAGCAGTACTTC. Its protein product is CASSYSPGQGLGEQYF.

The chain combines TRBV5-6 with TRBJ2-5; TRBD1 agrees at 9 bases. The DNA end is a closer match to TRBJ2-7, so the J assignment may be wrong. The CDR3 consists of 15 residues. The V gene's germline CDR1 is SGHDT and CDR2 YYEEEE. Here the CDR3 reads CASSSGTGISYEQYF. The DNA of the CDR3 is TGTGCCAGCAGCTCCGGGACAGGGATCTCCTACGAGCAGTACTTC.

The chain uses TRBV19 and TRBJ1-1; D may be TRBD1 (5 bases). The V and J ends lost 2 bases and 4 bases respectively, with 14 bases between them. Germline V gene data show CDR1 as LNHDA and CDR2 as SQIVND (reference sequence). This CDR3 region has 15 residues. DNA for the CDR3: TGTGCCAGTAGTATACGGGCCGGAAGGGGCACTGAAGCTTTCTTT. Translating gives CASSIRAGRGTEAFF.

This clone rates as medium-sized. The same CDR3 can be traced to other DNA sequences in this sample. This rearrangement joins TRBV6-5 to TRBJ1-5; D is uncertain. Trimming left V 2 bases short and J 2 bases short, with 4 bases between. The CDR3 extends over 13 amino acids. CDR1 and CDR2 from the germline V gene are MNHEY and SVGAGI. In DNA form, the CDR3 reads TGTGCCAGCAGTTACAGACGCAATCAGCCCCAGCATTTT. Translation gives CASSYRRNQPQHF.

The V call is TRBV28, the J call TRBJ2-2, with a tentative D call TRBD1 (5 bases). The CDR3 spans 15 residues. Trimming took 3 bases from V and 7 from J, leaving 15 bases between them. The germline V gene encodes CDR1 MDHEN and CDR2 SYDVKM. The CDR3 DNA reads as TGTGCCAGCAGTTTTGCGGTACTTACAGGCGGGGAGCTGTTTTTT. Its translation is CASSFAVLTGGELFF.

The chain combines TRBV9 with TRBJ1-2; D is uncertain. V was cut by 0 bases and J by 5 bases, with 14 bases left in between. The CDR3 has 15 residues. CDR1 SGDLS and CDR2 YYNGEE come from the germline V gene. This chain's CDR3 is CASSVAQVFEYGYTF. CDR3 bases: TGTGCCAGCAGCGTAGCCCAGGTGTTTGAATATGGCTACACCTTC.

In DNA form, the CDR3 reads TGTGCCAGCAGAGGCGTGAACACTGAAGCTTTCTTT. Protein: CASRGVNTEAFF. The V gene is TRBV6-4, the J gene TRBJ1-1; D gene unclear. Germline CDR1 is MRHNA and CDR2 is SNTAGT. The CDR3 consists of 12 residues. The germline V and J ends were trimmed by 6 bases and 0 bases, with 5 bases remaining between them.

CDR3 amino acids: CAIRGDRGNTGELFF. The CDR3 DNA follows: TGTGCCATCAGGGGGGACAGGGGGAACACCGGGGAGCTGTTTTTT. The chain uses TRBV10-3 and TRBJ2-2; 10 positions match TRBD1. Germline V lookup: CDR1 ENHRY, CDR2 SYGVKD. The V segment lost 6 bases and the J segment 1 base; nucleotides outside the gene matches: 2. The CDR3 is made up of 15 amino acids.

The sample holds one count of this clone. V usage is TRBV7-3 and J usage is TRBJ1-2; TRBD1 agrees at 9 bases. Germline V gene lookup returns CDR1 SGHTA and CDR2 FQGTGA. V gave up 5 bases and J gave up 4 bases; unmatched junction bases: 2. The CDR3 sequence is 13 residues long. In DNA form, the CDR3 reads TGTGCCAGCAGCCAGGACAGGGGCTATGGCTACACCTTC. It yields the protein CASSQDRGYGYTF.

The chain's CDR3 is CASSFAGTSGGAKDTQYF. The CDR3 DNA is TGTGCCAGCAGCTTTGCAGGGACTAGCGGGGGGGCTAAAGATACGCAGTATTTT. The chain is built from TRBV7-3 and TRBJ2-3; 16 bases line up with TRBD2. V was clipped by 3 bases and J by 5 bases; unmatched bases: 8. From germline, CDR1 is SGHTA and CDR2 FQGTGA. The length of the CDR3 is 18 residues.

The chain uses TRBV30 and TRBJ1-3, with D uncertain. The CDR3 spans 12 residues. Germline assignment: CDR1 GTSNPN and CDR2 SVGIG (reference sequence). Trimming took off 2 bases at V and 3 bases at J, with 5 bases between the two ends. CDR3 sequence reads: CAWSWGGNTIYF. DNA of the CDR3: TGTGCCTGGAGTTGGGGTGGAAACACCATATATTTT.